The 19 T cell receptor beta chains reported below all come from one sample, sequenced in a study of T-cell reconstitution after alpha-beta-depleted transplantation in children. For TCRbeta, the library was prepared with unique molecular identifiers. TCRdb used MiXCR to reprocess the PCR reads, holding one entry per CDR3 protein. This table holds approximately 390,000 distinct CDR3 sequences, about 11% found once. The source was PBMCs from the stem cell graft donor, collected from the stem cell graft. The receptors shown here come from a human donor who donated a stem cell graft to a child with acute myeloid leukemia.

This clonotype showed up many times. The chain recombines TRBV9 with TRBJ1-1, with a possible D match to TRBD1 (5 bases). The CDR3 runs 13 residues. Germline loops: CDR1 SGDLS, CDR2 YYNGEE. V lost 4 bases to trimming and J lost 5 bases, with 12 bases between them. The CDR3 protein is CASSFGTGTEAFF. CDR3 coding DNA: TGTGCCAGCAGCTTTGGGACGGGGACTGAAGCTTTCTTT.

This sequence joins TRBV9 and TRBJ2-7, with D perhaps TRBD2 (6 bases). The V gene lost 4 bases and the J gene lost 7 bases, with 21 bases spanning the gap. The CDR3 loop spans 15 amino acids. Per germline, CDR1 SGDLS and CDR2 YYNGEE. CDR3 sequence: CASSQTGTPIEEQYF. In DNA, the CDR3 is TGTGCCAGCAGCCAAACCGGGACTCCCATAGAAGAGCAGTACTTC.

The CDR3 loop reads CASSKTGSNEKLFF. The CDR3 DNA reads TGTGCCAGCAGTAAAACAGGGTCCAATGAAAAACTGTTTTTT. The chain has TRBV6-1 and TRBJ1-4; maybe TRBD1 (6 bases). The V end lost 5 bases, the J end lost 5 bases, and 12 bases lay between the germline ends. Germline assignment: CDR1 MNHNS and CDR2 SASEGT. The CDR3 is made up of 14 amino acids.

This clonotype was observed a few times. The rearrangement links TRBV7-2 to TRBJ2-3; D not resolved. The germline gives CDR1 SGHTA, CDR2 FQGNSA. V was pared by 2 bases and J by 0 bases, with 9 bases between. The CDR3 is made up of 15 amino acids. The CDR3 loop is CASSLFDSSTDTQYF. CDR3 nucleotide sequence: TGTGCCAGCAGCTTATTCGACTCTAGCACAGATACGCAGTATTTT.

This clonotype was seen many times. The rearrangement joins TRBV12-3 or TRBV12-4 to TRBJ2-2; D is possibly TRBD2 (6 bases). Trimming stripped 6 bases from V and 3 bases from J, with 11 bases between. CDR3 length: 14 residues. In nucleotides, the CDR3 is TGTGCCAGCAGCCCAATAGCGGACACCGGGGAGCTGTTTTTT. This encodes CASSPIADTGELFF.

The chain is built from TRBV12-3 or TRBV12-4 and TRBJ2-3, with 9 positions matching TRBD2. The CDR3 loop spans 15 amino acids. V was pared by 8 bases and J by 4 bases, with 10 bases of the junction left unmatched. CDR3 in DNA: TGTGCCAGCCGTGTGGGCGGGGGGGGAGCAGATACGCAGTATTTT. It specifies CASRVGGGGADTQYF.

A few counts support this clonotype. V gene TRBV29-1 combines with J gene TRBJ2-3; D gene ambiguous. Trimming removed 4 bases at V and 0 bases at J, with 8 bases between. The CDR3 length is 13 residues. Germline assignment: CDR1 SQVTM and CDR2 ANQGSEA. CDR3 DNA: TGCAGCGTTGGAGTGAGAAGCACAGATACGCAGTATTTT. Translating it yields CSVGVRSTDTQYF.

This clonotype was detected ten times or more. The CDR3 bases are TGCGCCAGCAGCTTGCGAGGGAGCGGCACAGATACGCAGTATTTT. It yields the protein CASSLRGSGTDTQYF. The chain employs TRBV5-1 and TRBJ2-3, with D tentatively TRBD2 (5 bases). CDR3 length: 15 amino acids. Germline CDR1 is SGHRS and CDR2 is YFSETQ. The V end lost 1 base, the J end lost 1 base, and 10 bases lay between the germline ends.

The chain uses TRBV20-1 and TRBJ1-2, with D possibly matching TRBD1 (5 bases). Per the germline V gene, CDR1 is DFQATT and CDR2 is SNEGSKA (reference sequence). V gave up 6 bases and J gave up 5 bases, with 25 bases separating them. This CDR3 is built from 16 residues. For the CDR3, the DNA is TGCAGTGCCTTAGAGGGTTTGAGGTCAGGGATATATGGCTACACCTTC. It codes for CSALEGLRSGIYGYTF.

The CDR3 here is CSARWGTGELFF. In nucleotides, the CDR3 is TGCAGTGCTAGGTGGGGAACCGGGGAGCTGTTTTTT. This chain joins TRBV20-1 and TRBJ2-2; D is ambiguous. The V gene's germline CDR1 is DFQATT and CDR2 SNEGSKA (reference sequence). The CDR3 has 12 residues. V gave up 3 bases and J gave up 5 bases, with 7 bases separating them.

In its sample, this clonotype was seen a few times. The rearrangement links TRBV20-1 to TRBJ2-7; 7 bases are a match to TRBD1. V was clipped by 4 bases and J by 9 bases; unmatched bases: 18. CDR1 and CDR2 from the germline V gene are DFQATT and SNEGSKA (reference sequence). The CDR3 is 15 residues long. The CDR3 nucleotides are TGCAGTGCTACTCCGGGACAGTCTTTAAGAGGAGGGCAGTACTTC. This codes for CSATPGQSLRGGQYF.

This clonotype showed up many times. This chain uses TRBV12-3 or TRBV12-4 with TRBJ2-3; TRBD2 aligns across 14 bases. The CDR3 has 14 residues. Trimming cost V 10 bases and J 6 bases; bases outside gene matches: 6. The DNA of the CDR3 is TGTGCCACGGGGGGACTAGCGGGAGCCGATACGCAGTATTTT. Its protein product is CATGGLAGADTQYF.

This clonotype was observed a few times. The chain joins TRBV7-2 to TRBJ2-7; TRBD1 is a possible D gene (6 bases). Trimming pared 0 bases from V and 3 bases from J, leaving 12 bases between. The germline gives CDR1 SGHTA, CDR2 FQGNSA. The CDR3 is 15 residues long. The CDR3 nucleotides are TGTGCCAGCAGCTTAGCCCTAACAGGGTACTACGAGCAGTACTTC. It translates to CASSLALTGYYEQYF.

The chain joins TRBV6-2 or TRBV6-3 to TRBJ2-1, with 7 bases matching TRBD1. Trimming cost V 6 bases and J 6 bases; bases outside gene matches: 8. This CDR3 contains 14 residues. CDR1 and CDR2 from the germline V gene are MNHEY and SVGEGT. This chain's CDR3 is CASSKRQGFNEQFF. The CDR3 DNA is TGTGCCAGCAGCAAGAGACAGGGTTTCAATGAGCAGTTCTTC.

This clonotype showed up many times. V gene TRBV5-5 combines with J gene TRBJ2-4; the match to TRBD1 covers 10 bases. The CDR3 sequence is 14 residues long. Germline trimming cut 0 bases from V and 8 bases from J; bases unmatched to any gene: 2. Germline V gene data show CDR1 as SGHKS and CDR2 as YYEKEE (reference sequence). The CDR3 sequence is CASSLEGQGHIQYF. The DNA for the CDR3 is TGTGCCAGCAGCTTGGAGGGACAGGGGCACATTCAGTACTTC. Filled out from reference TRBV5-5 and TRBJ2-4, the complete variable domain reads DAGVTQSPTHLIKTRGQQVTLRCSPISGHKSVSWYQQVLGQGPQFIFQYYEKEERGRGNFPDRFSARQFPNYSSELNVNALLLGDSALYLCASSLEGQGHIQYFGAGTRLSVL.

The chain combines TRBV6-1 with TRBJ2-7; D is perhaps TRBD1 (6 bases). Germline assignment: CDR1 MNHNS and CDR2 SASEGT. The V and J ends lost 6 bases and 4 bases respectively, with 19 bases between them. CDR3 length: 15 amino acids. DNA of the CDR3: TGTGCCAGCAGCCCTTATGCCGGGACAAGATACGAGCAGTACGTC. Protein product: CASSPYAGTRYEQYV.

This clonotype was recorded a few times. The CDR3 DNA reads as TGTGCCAGCAAGGCTAGCGGGAGAGAGACCCAGTACTTC. It is translated as CASKASGRETQYF. The chain recombines TRBV27 with TRBJ2-5, with 10 positions matching TRBD2. Germline V gene lookup returns CDR1 MNHEY and CDR2 SMNVEV (reference sequence). J gave up 4 bases and V 7 bases, and 3 bases lay outside the gene matches. The CDR3 length is 13 residues.

This clonotype has a count of ten or more. This sequence joins TRBV12-3 or TRBV12-4 and TRBJ1-1, with D unresolved. V shed 6 bases and J shed 2 bases, with 7 bases lying between them. The CDR3 extends over 12 amino acids. Here the CDR3 reads CASRRPNTEAFF. DNA of the CDR3: TGTGCCAGCAGACGCCCCAACACTGAAGCTTTCTTT.

This clonotype was found a few times. The chain recombines TRBV7-9 with TRBJ2-7, with 12 bases aligning to TRBD2. From germline, CDR1 is SEHNR and CDR2 FQNEAQ (reference sequence). The CDR3 covers 14 residues. The ends lost 6 bases at V and 7 bases at J; junction bases unmatched: 7. The CDR3 loop reads CASRGLAGQWEQYV. As DNA, the CDR3 is TGTGCCAGCAGAGGACTAGCGGGGCAGTGGGAGCAGTACGTC.